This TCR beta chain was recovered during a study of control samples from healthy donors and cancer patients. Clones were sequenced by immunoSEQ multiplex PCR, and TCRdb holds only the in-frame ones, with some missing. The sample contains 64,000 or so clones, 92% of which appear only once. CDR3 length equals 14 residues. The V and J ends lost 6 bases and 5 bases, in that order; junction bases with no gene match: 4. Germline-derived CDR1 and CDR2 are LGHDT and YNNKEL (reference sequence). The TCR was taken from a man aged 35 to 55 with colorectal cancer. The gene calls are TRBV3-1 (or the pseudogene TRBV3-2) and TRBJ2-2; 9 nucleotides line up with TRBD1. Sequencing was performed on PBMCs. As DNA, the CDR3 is TGTGCCAGCAGACCACAGGGGGCAACCGGGGAGCTGTTTTTT. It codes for CASRPQGATGELFF.